This TCR beta chain originates from a study of shared clonotypes between healthy human individuals. Study-wide points: Clonotypes shared by all four donors outscored non-shared clonotypes in generation probability.

Regarding this clone: The antigen is unknown.

The germline CDR1 and CDR2 sequences are LNHNV and YYDKDF (reference sequence). This CDR3 contains 15 residues. Trimming at V came to 0 bases and at J to 4 bases, leaving 3 bases not matched to a gene. Sequenced by immunoSEQ multiplex PCR; TCRdb stores in-frame clones only, minus some. The sample lists 1.6 million or so clones; over 95% were seen once. Recent vaccinations or acute infections were absent in the healthy HIV-negative adult donors. The sequence derives from a man aged 25 to 45 in good health. Sequencing input: naive CD4+ T cells sorted from blood. Subset indicated: CD45RA+ positively selected. V is TRBV15 and J is TRBJ2-1; 7 bases are a match to TRBD1. The CDR3 DNA sequence: TGTGCCACCAGCAGAGAAGGGACAGTATACAATGAGCAGTTCTTC. Translating gives CATSREGTVYNEQFF.